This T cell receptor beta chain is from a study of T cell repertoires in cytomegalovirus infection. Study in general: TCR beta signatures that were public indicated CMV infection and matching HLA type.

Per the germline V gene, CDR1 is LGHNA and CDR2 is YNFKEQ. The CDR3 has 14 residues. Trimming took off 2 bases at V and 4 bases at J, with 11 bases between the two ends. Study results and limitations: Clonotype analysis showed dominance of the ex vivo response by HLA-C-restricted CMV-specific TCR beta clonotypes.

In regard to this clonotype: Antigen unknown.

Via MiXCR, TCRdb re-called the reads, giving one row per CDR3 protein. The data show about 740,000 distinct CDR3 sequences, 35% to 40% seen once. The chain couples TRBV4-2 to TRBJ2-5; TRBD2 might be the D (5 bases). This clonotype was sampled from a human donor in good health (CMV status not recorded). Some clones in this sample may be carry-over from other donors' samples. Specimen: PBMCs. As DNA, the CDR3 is TGTGCCAGCAGCCAACCGGGGATGTTAGAGACCCAGTACTTC. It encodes CASSQPGMLETQYF.